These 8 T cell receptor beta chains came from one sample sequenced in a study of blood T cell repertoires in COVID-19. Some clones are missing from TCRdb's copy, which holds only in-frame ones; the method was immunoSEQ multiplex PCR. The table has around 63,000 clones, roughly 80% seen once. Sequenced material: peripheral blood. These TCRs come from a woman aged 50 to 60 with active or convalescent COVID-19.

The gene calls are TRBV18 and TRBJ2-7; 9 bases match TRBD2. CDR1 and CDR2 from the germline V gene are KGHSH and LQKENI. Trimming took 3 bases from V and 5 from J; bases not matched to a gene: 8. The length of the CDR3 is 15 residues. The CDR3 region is CASSPASGNVDEQYF. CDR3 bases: TGTGCCAGCTCACCCGCTAGCGGGAACGTTGACGAGCAGTACTTC.

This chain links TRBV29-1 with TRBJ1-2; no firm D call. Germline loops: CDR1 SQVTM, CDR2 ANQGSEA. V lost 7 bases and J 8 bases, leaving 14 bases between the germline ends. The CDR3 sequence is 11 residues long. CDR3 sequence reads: CSAPSLWGYTF. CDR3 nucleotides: TGCAGCGCCCCCTCCCTATGGGGCTACACCTTC. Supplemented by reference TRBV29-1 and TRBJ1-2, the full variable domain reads SAVISQKPSRDICQRGTSLTIQCQVDSQVTMMFWYRQQPGQSLTLIATANQGSEATYESGFVIDKFPISRPNLTFSTLTVSNMSPEDSSIYLCSAPSLWGYTFGSGTRLTVV.

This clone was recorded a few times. The CDR3 region is CASSLAGLADPFF. The CDR3 region has the DNA TGTGCCAGCAGCTTAGCTGGACTCGCCGATCCGTTCTTC. The chain has TRBV7-9 and TRBJ2-1, with D possibly TRBD2 on 5 matching bases. This CDR3 contains 13 residues. Trimming pared 0 bases from V and 15 bases from J, leaving 15 bases between. Germline CDR1 SEHNR, CDR2 FQNEAQ (reference sequence).

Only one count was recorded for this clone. In DNA, the CDR3 is TGTGCCAGCAGCCAGGACAGCGATAATTCACCCCTCCACTTT. Translated, it gives CASSQDSDNSPLHF. This chain links TRBV27 with TRBJ1-6; perhaps TRBD1 as D (6 bases). With 6 bases removed from V and 5 bases from J, the gap between germline ends came to 11 bases. This CDR3 is 14 amino acids long. Germline loops: CDR1 MNHEY, CDR2 SMNVEV (reference sequence).

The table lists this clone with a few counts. CDR3 amino acids: CASSLAPGLEDYGYTF. The DNA of the CDR3 is TGTGCCAGCAGCTTAGCCCCGGGTCTGGAAGACTATGGCTACACCTTC. This rearrangement joins TRBV7-9 to TRBJ1-2, with D unresolved. CDR1 and CDR2 from the germline V gene are SEHNR and FQNEAQ (reference sequence). CDR3 length: 16 residues. Trimming shortened V by 0 bases and J by 3 bases, and 14 bases separated the two germline ends.

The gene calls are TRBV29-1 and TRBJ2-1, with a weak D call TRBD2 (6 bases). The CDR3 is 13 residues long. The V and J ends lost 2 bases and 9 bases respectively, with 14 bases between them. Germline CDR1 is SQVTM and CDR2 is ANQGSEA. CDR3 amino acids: CSVEIQAEGEQFF. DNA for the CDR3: TGCAGCGTTGAAATCCAAGCGGAGGGTGAGCAGTTCTTC.

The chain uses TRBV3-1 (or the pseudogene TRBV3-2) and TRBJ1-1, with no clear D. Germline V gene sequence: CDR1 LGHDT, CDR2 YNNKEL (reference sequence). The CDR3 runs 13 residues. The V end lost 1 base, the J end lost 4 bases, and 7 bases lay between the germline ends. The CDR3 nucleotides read TGTGCCAGCAGCCAAGCCTCGGGCACTGAAGCTTTCTTT. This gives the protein CASSQASGTEAFF.

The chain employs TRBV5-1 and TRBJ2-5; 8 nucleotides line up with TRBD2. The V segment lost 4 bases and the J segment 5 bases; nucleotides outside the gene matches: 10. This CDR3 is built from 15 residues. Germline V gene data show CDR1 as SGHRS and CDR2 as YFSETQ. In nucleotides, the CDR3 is TGCGCCAGCAGCACTCTGGCGGGAGGTTGGGAGACCCAGTACTTC. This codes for CASSTLAGGWETQYF.